The clone carrying this T cell receptor beta chain has a handful of counts. Antigen: not known. Germline loops: CDR1 DFQATT, CDR2 SNEGSKA (reference sequence). This CDR3 has 11 residues. V lost 6 bases and J 5 bases, leaving 9 bases between the germline ends. Clones were read by immunoSEQ multiplex PCR, and TCRdb kept only the in-frame ones, dropping some. The repertoire holds 40,000 to 45,000 clones, with 85% to 90% as singletons. The sample originates from a study of OX40 agonist ivuxolimab in advanced cancers. Study overall: An agonistic anti-OX40 (CD134) antibody, ivuxolimab, was used to treat the patients. The dose of intravenous ivuxolimab that patients received every 2 weeks ranged from 0.01 to 10 mg/kg. Head and neck, renal cell, melanoma or hepatocellular carcinoma were the cancers that dose-escalation patients had. Whole-study results and caveats: Expanded clones were, on average, more numerous among CD8+ T cells than CD4+.

Source: CD4+ or CD8+ T cells sorted from blood, taken in a trial of the OX40 agonist ivuxolimab. This TCR derives from an adult with an advanced solid tumor such as melanoma, head and neck, liver or kidney cancer. The chain uses TRBV20-1 and TRBJ2-3; D is ambiguous. The CDR3 here is CSADWRDTQYF. The CDR3 bases are TGCAGTGCCGATTGGAGAGATACGCAGTATTTT.